This T cell receptor (beta chain) was identified during a study of control samples from healthy donors and cancer patients. The protocol was immunoSEQ multiplex PCR, while the TCRdb copy is restricted to in-frame clones and leaves out a portion. The sample contains around 77,000 clones, around 92% of which appear only once. Germline V CDR1 and CDR2: LGHNA, YSLEER. V gave up 0 bases and J gave up 7 bases; unmatched junction bases: 11. This CDR3 is 16 amino acids long. Sequences were obtained from blood. This chain joins TRBV4-3 and TRBJ1-2; TRBD1 aligns across 7 bases. The TCR originated in a woman aged 60-70 years in good health. CDR3 nucleotides: TGCGCCAGCAGCCAAGAGCTAGCCAGGGGGGGTCGTGGCTACACCTTC. As protein: CASSQELARGGRGYTF.